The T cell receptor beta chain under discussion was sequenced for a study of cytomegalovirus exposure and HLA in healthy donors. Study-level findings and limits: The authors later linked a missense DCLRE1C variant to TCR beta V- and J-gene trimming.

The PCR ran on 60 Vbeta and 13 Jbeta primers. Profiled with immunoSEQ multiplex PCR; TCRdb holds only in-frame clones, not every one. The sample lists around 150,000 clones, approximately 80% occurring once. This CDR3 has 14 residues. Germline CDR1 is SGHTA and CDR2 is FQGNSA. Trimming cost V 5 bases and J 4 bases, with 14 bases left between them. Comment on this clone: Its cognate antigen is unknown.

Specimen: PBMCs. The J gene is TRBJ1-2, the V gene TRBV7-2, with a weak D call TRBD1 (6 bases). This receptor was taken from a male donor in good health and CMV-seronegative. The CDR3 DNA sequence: TGTGCCAGCAGCCGAAACAGGGATACCTATGGCTACACCTTC. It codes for CASSRNRDTYGYTF. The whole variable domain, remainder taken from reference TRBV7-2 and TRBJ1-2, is GAGVSQSPSNKVTEKGKDVELRCDPISGHTALYWYRQSLGQGLEFLIYFQGNSAPDKSGLPSDRFSAERTGGSVSTLTIQRTQQEDSAVYLCASSRNRDTYGYTFGSGTRLTVV.